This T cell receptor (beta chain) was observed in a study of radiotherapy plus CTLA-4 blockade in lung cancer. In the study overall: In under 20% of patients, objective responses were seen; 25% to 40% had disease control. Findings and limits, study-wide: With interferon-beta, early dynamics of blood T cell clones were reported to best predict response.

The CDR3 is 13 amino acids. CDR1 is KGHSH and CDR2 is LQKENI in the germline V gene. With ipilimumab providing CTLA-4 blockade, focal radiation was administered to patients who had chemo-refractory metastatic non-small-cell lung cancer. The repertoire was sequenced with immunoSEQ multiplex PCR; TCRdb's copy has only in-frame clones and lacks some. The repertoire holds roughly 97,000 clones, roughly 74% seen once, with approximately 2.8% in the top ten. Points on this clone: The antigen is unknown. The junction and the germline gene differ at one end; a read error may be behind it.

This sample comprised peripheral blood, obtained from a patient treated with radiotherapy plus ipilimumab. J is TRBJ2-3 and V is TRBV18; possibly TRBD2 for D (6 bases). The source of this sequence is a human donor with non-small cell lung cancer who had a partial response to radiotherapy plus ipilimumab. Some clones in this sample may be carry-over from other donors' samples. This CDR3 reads CASSPGPRRGSIF. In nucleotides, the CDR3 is TGTGCCAGCTCCCCGGGGCCCCGGAGGGGCAGTATTTTT. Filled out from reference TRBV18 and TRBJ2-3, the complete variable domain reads NAGVMQNPRHLVRRRGQEARLRCSPMKGHSHVYWYRQLPEEGLKFMVYLQKENIIDESGMPKERFSAEFPKEGPSILRIQQVVRGDSAAYFCASSPGPRRGSIFGPGTRLTVL.